A selection of T cell receptor beta chains follows, all from one sample in a study of beta chain features in type 1 diabetes. Only in-frame clones appear in the TCRdb table, and some are missing; sequencing was by immunoSEQ multiplex PCR. This repertoire shows fewer than 650,000 clones, 15% to 19% found once; its top ten account for around 0.1%. The sample comprised naive CD4+ T cells from blood. The receptors shown here come from a man between 18 and 29 years old in good health. CDR3s include the opening cysteine and the closing phenylalanine or tryptophan. The D gene is left open where the match is weak. Some rows have no size entry. The others give once, few or many, or a class for an expanded clone.

J gene: TRBJ2-4
V gene: TRBV19
D gene: NA
clone size: many
CDR3 DNA: TGTGCCAGTAGTATGGGTCAGTTGAACATTCAGTACTTC
CDR3 protein: CASSMGQLNIQYF

J gene: TRBJ1-1
V gene: TRBV2
D gene: NA
clone size: few
CDR3 DNA: TGTGCCAGCAGTGCGGAGGTGGTGAACACTGAAGCTTTCTTT
CDR3 protein: CASSAEVVNTEAFF

J gene: TRBJ2-1
V gene: TRBV7-2
D gene: NA
clone size: NA
CDR3 DNA: TGTGCCAGCATCCCCGGTCCGGGGGGCTTCTACAATGAGCAGTTCTTC
CDR3 protein: CASIPGPGGFYNEQFF

J gene: TRBJ1-2
V gene: TRBV7-2
D gene: NA
clone size: NA
CDR3 DNA: TGTGCCAGCAGTTCGGGGTATGGCTACACCTTC
CDR3 protein: CASSSGYGYTF

J gene: TRBJ1-5
V gene: TRBV7-2
D gene: NA
clone size: NA
CDR3 DNA: TGTGCCAGCAGCTTAGTTGTTGGGGGGTCCCAGCCCCAGCATTTT
CDR3 protein: CASSLVVGGSQPQHF

J gene: TRBJ1-1
V gene: TRBV7-9
D gene: NA
clone size: few
CDR3 DNA: TGTGCCAGCAGCCCCCCGGGGGGGCGGGTGAACACTGAAGCTTTCTTT
CDR3 protein: CASSPPGGRVNTEAFF

J gene: TRBJ1-4
V gene: TRBV29-1
D gene: NA
clone size: few
CDR3 DNA: TGCAGCGCCGCAGGGGATGGGGGTGAAAAACTGTTTTTT
CDR3 protein: CSAAGDGGEKLFF

J gene: TRBJ1-2
V gene: TRBV5-5
D gene: TRBD1
clone size: few
CDR3 DNA: TGTGCCATCCGCAACTTAGAGGGGACAGGCATCTATGGCTACACCTTC
CDR3 protein: CAIRNLEGTGIYGYTF

J gene: TRBJ2-3
V gene: TRBV27
D gene: NA
clone size: few
CDR3 DNA: TGTGCCAGCAGCGTTAGGGGCACAGATACGCAGTATTTT
CDR3 protein: CASSVRGTDTQYF

J gene: TRBJ2-3
V gene: TRBV6-5
D gene: TRBD2
clone size: NA
CDR3 DNA: TGTGCCAGCAGCCTCTGGCGGGGGGGCACAGATACGCAGTATTTT
CDR3 protein: CASSLWRGGTDTQYF

J gene: TRBJ1-2
V gene: TRBV29-1
D gene: NA
clone size: few
CDR3 DNA: TGCAGCGTTTTAACCCAGGGGCGATTAGCTAACTATGGCTACACCTTC
CDR3 protein: CSVLTQGRLANYGYTF

J gene: TRBJ2-5
V gene: TRBV28
D gene: TRBD2
clone size: NA
CDR3 DNA: TGTGCCAGCAGTCTTCTTGTTAGCGGGAGTAAGACCCAGTACTTC
CDR3 protein: CASSLLVSGSKTQYF

J gene: TRBJ1-2
V gene: TRBV7-9
D gene: NA
clone size: few
CDR3 DNA: TGTGCCAGCAGCCTAGTGGAAGACCTGGGCTATGGCTACACCTTC
CDR3 protein: CASSLVEDLGYGYTF

J gene: TRBJ1-4
V gene: TRBV20-1
D gene: NA
clone size: few
CDR3 DNA: TGCAGTGCTAGAGCAACCCGTAGACTGTTTTTT
CDR3 protein: CSARATRRLFF

J gene: TRBJ2-2
V gene: TRBV9
D gene: TRBD2
clone size: few
CDR3 DNA: TGTGCCAGCAGCTGGACTAGCGGGGTGAACACCGGGGAGCTGTTTTTT
CDR3 protein: CASSWTSGVNTGELFF

J gene: TRBJ2-2
V gene: TRBV5-1
D gene: NA
clone size: few
CDR3 DNA: TGCGCCAGCAGCGTCGGGACTCACAACACCGGGGAGCTGTTTTTT
CDR3 protein: CASSVGTHNTGELFF

J gene: TRBJ2-5
V gene: TRBV7-2
D gene: NA
clone size: NA
CDR3 DNA: TGTGCCAGCAGCTTAGTTTTGGAGACCCAGTACTTC
CDR3 protein: CASSLVLETQYF

J gene: TRBJ1-4
V gene: TRBV7-2
D gene: TRBD1
clone size: many
CDR3 DNA: TGTGCCACCAGGACAGGAAATGAAAAACTGTTTTTT
CDR3 protein: CATRTGNEKLFF

J gene: TRBJ2-3
V gene: TRBV27
D gene: TRBD2
clone size: few
CDR3 DNA: TGTGCCAGCCGGGGGAGGGGACTAGCGGGAGGCCTAAGCACAGATACGCAGTATTTT
CDR3 protein: CASRGRGLAGGLSTDTQYF

J gene: TRBJ2-3
V gene: TRBV6-4
D gene: NA
clone size: few
CDR3 DNA: TGTGCCAGCAGTGACCCACAGGGACAGTATTTT
CDR3 protein: CASSDPQGQYF

J gene: TRBJ2-5
V gene: TRBV7-2
D gene: TRBD1
clone size: few
CDR3 DNA: TGTGCCAGCAGCTCAGGACAGGGCGGGTACGAGACCCAGTACTTC
CDR3 protein: CASSSGQGGYETQYF

J gene: TRBJ2-7
V gene: TRBV4-2
D gene: TRBD1
clone size: NA
CDR3 DNA: TGTGCCAGCAGCCCGGAGGACAGGGGGCACTACGAGCAGTACTTC
CDR3 protein: CASSPEDRGHYEQYF

J gene: TRBJ1-6
V gene: TRBV30
D gene: TRBD1
clone size: NA
CDR3 DNA: TGTGCCTGGAAATACTACCGGGACAGGGATAATTCACCCCTCCACTTT
CDR3 protein: CAWKYYRDRDNSPLHF

J gene: TRBJ2-7
V gene: TRBV11-2
D gene: TRBD2
clone size: NA
CDR3 DNA: TGTGCCAGCAGATCCACTAGCGGCAGCTCCTACGAGCAGTACTTC
CDR3 protein: CASRSTSGSSYEQYF

J gene: TRBJ2-2
V gene: TRBV9
D gene: NA
clone size: few
CDR3 DNA: TGTGCCAGCAGCGTAGTGGGACTTCTCCACACCGGGGAGCTGTTTTTT
CDR3 protein: CASSVVGLLHTGELFF

J gene: TRBJ2-1
V gene: TRBV13
D gene: TRBD1
clone size: NA
CDR3 DNA: TGTGCCAGCAGCCGTAATACCGGGACAGGGGGCTCTGAGCAGTTCTTC
CDR3 protein: CASSRNTGTGGSEQFF

J gene: TRBJ2-7
V gene: TRBV10-3
D gene: NA
clone size: NA
CDR3 DNA: TGTGCCATCAGTGAGAACCAAATCTACGAGCAGTACTTC
CDR3 protein: CAISENQIYEQYF

J gene: TRBJ2-2
V gene: TRBV7-3
D gene: NA
clone size: few
CDR3 DNA: TGTGCCAGCAGCCCTCGGACAGCCACCGGGGAGCTGTTTTTT
CDR3 protein: CASSPRTATGELFF

J gene: TRBJ2-3
V gene: TRBV20-1
D gene: NA
clone size: few
CDR3 DNA: TGCAGTCCAGGGTTGGATACGCAGTATTTT
CDR3 protein: CSPGLDTQYF

J gene: TRBJ2-3
V gene: TRBV7-2
D gene: NA
clone size: few
CDR3 DNA: TGTGCCAGCAGCTTACAACGAGGGGGGAACACAGATACGCAGTATTTT
CDR3 protein: CASSLQRGGNTDTQYF

J gene: TRBJ2-1
V gene: TRBV5-4
D gene: NA
clone size: NA
CDR3 DNA: TGTGCCAGCAGCGGAATGAATAAGTATGAGCAGTTCTTC
CDR3 protein: CASSGMNKYEQFF

J gene: TRBJ1-1
V gene: TRBV5-1
D gene: TRBD1
clone size: once
CDR3 DNA: TGCGCCAGCAGCTTATACAGGGGAGAAACTGAAGCTTTCTTT
CDR3 protein: CASSLYRGETEAFF

J gene: TRBJ1-2
V gene: TRBV4-3
D gene: NA
clone size: NA
CDR3 DNA: TGCGCCAGCAGCCAAGATCCAGGGGTTAATGGCTACACCTTC
CDR3 protein: CASSQDPGVNGYTF

J gene: TRBJ2-1
V gene: TRBV7-3
D gene: NA
clone size: few
CDR3 DNA: TGTGCCAGCAGTCGTAATGAGGGTGGTGAGCAGTTCTTC
CDR3 protein: CASSRNEGGEQFF

J gene: TRBJ2-2
V gene: TRBV2
D gene: TRBD1
clone size: NA
CDR3 DNA: TGTGCCAGCAGTGCTCGGACAGGGGGTAACACCGGGGAGCTGTTTTTT
CDR3 protein: CASSARTGGNTGELFF

J gene: TRBJ2-3
V gene: TRBV9
D gene: NA
clone size: few
CDR3 DNA: TGTGCCAGCAGCGTAGGTCCTAGCGGCACAGATACGCAGTATTTT
CDR3 protein: CASSVGPSGTDTQYF

J gene: TRBJ2-7
V gene: TRBV28
D gene: NA
clone size: few
CDR3 DNA: TGTGCCAGCAGTTTAGGAGGGTACGAGCAGTACTTC
CDR3 protein: CASSLGGYEQYF

J gene: TRBJ1-1
V gene: TRBV28
D gene: NA
clone size: NA
CDR3 DNA: TGTGCCAGCAGTTTAAGGGAGACCGGGAGAGCTTTCTTT
CDR3 protein: CASSLRETGRAFF

J gene: TRBJ2-1
V gene: TRBV5-1
D gene: TRBD1
clone size: NA
CDR3 DNA: TGCGCCAGCAGCTCGGGACAGCTCTCCTACAATGAGCAGTTCTTC
CDR3 protein: CASSSGQLSYNEQFF

J gene: TRBJ1-5
V gene: TRBV28
D gene: TRBD1
clone size: few
CDR3 DNA: TGTGCCAGCAGCTACTACGGACAGACAGGGGCTCAGCCCCAGCATTTT
CDR3 protein: CASSYYGQTGAQPQHF

J gene: TRBJ1-2
V gene: TRBV11-2
D gene: NA
clone size: NA
CDR3 DNA: TGTGCCAGCCTGCTTTCGGGGGGAGGTTCTGGCTACACCTTC
CDR3 protein: CASLLSGGGSGYTF

J gene: TRBJ2-7
V gene: TRBV9
D gene: NA
clone size: NA
CDR3 DNA: TGTGCCAGCAGCGTAGACTCCTTAATCTACGAGCAGTACTTC
CDR3 protein: CASSVDSLIYEQYF

J gene: TRBJ2-1
V gene: TRBV7-8
D gene: TRBD1
clone size: once
CDR3 DNA: TGTGCCAGCAGCCCCATGGACAGGGGGCGATACAATGAGCAGTTCTTC
CDR3 protein: CASSPMDRGRYNEQFF

J gene: TRBJ1-1
V gene: TRBV30
D gene: TRBD1
clone size: few
CDR3 DNA: TGTGCCTGGAGTGTACGAGGGGCCGGGACAGGTGGAACTGAAGCTTTCTTT
CDR3 protein: CAWSVRGAGTGGTEAFF

J gene: TRBJ1-1
V gene: TRBV5-1
D gene: TRBD1
clone size: NA
CDR3 DNA: TGCGCCAGCTCCCAGGCCGGGACAGGGGATGAAGCTTTCTTT
CDR3 protein: CASSQAGTGDEAFF

J gene: TRBJ2-5
V gene: TRBV7-2
D gene: NA
clone size: NA
CDR3 DNA: TGTGCCAGCAGCTCCATGACAGGTACCCAAGAGACCCAGTACTTC
CDR3 protein: CASSSMTGTQETQYF

J gene: TRBJ2-3
V gene: TRBV7-3
D gene: TRBD2
clone size: few
CDR3 DNA: TGTGCCAGCAGTTTAACTAGCGGGGGGCCCTACACAGATACGCAGTATTTT
CDR3 protein: CASSLTSGGPYTDTQYF

J gene: TRBJ2-5
V gene: TRBV27
D gene: TRBD1
clone size: few
CDR3 DNA: TGTGCCAGCAGTTCTTCCGGGACAGGGGTGTTAGAGACCCAGTACTTC
CDR3 protein: CASSSSGTGVLETQYF

J gene: TRBJ2-4
V gene: TRBV10-2
D gene: NA
clone size: few
CDR3 DNA: TGCGCCAGCAGTGAGTTGCTTAGGAGGATTCAGTACTTC
CDR3 protein: CASSELLRRIQYF

J gene: TRBJ2-7
V gene: TRBV5-8
D gene: NA
clone size: few
CDR3 DNA: TGTGCCAGCAGCCCTTCCTACGAGCAGTACTTC
CDR3 protein: CASSPSYEQYF

J gene: TRBJ1-1
V gene: TRBV6-1
D gene: NA
clone size: few
CDR3 DNA: TGTGCCAGCAGTGAAGATGGACAATTACGAGCTTTCTTT
CDR3 protein: CASSEDGQLRAFF

J gene: TRBJ2-5
V gene: TRBV11-2
D gene: TRBD1
clone size: NA
CDR3 DNA: TGTGCCAGCAGCTTAGATCCAGGGGGCAGGGAGACCCAGTACTTC
CDR3 protein: CASSLDPGGRETQYF

J gene: TRBJ2-7
V gene: TRBV18
D gene: NA
clone size: few
CDR3 DNA: TGTGCCAGCTCACCAAAGTCCGGGGCGGCCTACGAGCAGTACTTC
CDR3 protein: CASSPKSGAAYEQYF

J gene: TRBJ2-5
V gene: TRBV29-1
D gene: NA
clone size: NA
CDR3 DNA: TGCAGCGTTGATCTGGGGGCGCAAGAGACCCAGTACTTC
CDR3 protein: CSVDLGAQETQYF

J gene: TRBJ1-2
V gene: TRBV4-2
D gene: NA
clone size: NA
CDR3 DNA: TGTGCCAGCAGCCAAGTTCAGAAACAGGGTGCAAGCTATGGCTACACCTTC
CDR3 protein: CASSQVQKQGASYGYTF

J gene: TRBJ2-1
V gene: TRBV5-4
D gene: TRBD2
clone size: few
CDR3 DNA: TGTGCCAGCAGCTCGACTAGCTTGTCGAGAAATGAGCAGTTCTTC
CDR3 protein: CASSSTSLSRNEQFF

J gene: TRBJ1-2
V gene: TRBV9
D gene: TRBD1
clone size: few
CDR3 DNA: TGTGCCAGCAGCGATATTAGACAGGGGCGGTACACCTTC
CDR3 protein: CASSDIRQGRYTF

J gene: TRBJ1-1
V gene: TRBV6-5
D gene: NA
clone size: few
CDR3 DNA: TGTGCCAGCAGCTGGGACACGAACACTGAAGCTTTCTTT
CDR3 protein: CASSWDTNTEAFF

J gene: TRBJ1-2
V gene: TRBV29-1
D gene: NA
clone size: NA
CDR3 DNA: TGCAGCGCCACTTCGGGATTAAACTATGGCTACACCTTC
CDR3 protein: CSATSGLNYGYTF

J gene: TRBJ1-2
V gene: TRBV4-3
D gene: NA
clone size: NA
CDR3 DNA: TGCGCCAGCAGCCAAGACTGGCAGGGGTTAGGCTACACCTTC
CDR3 protein: CASSQDWQGLGYTF